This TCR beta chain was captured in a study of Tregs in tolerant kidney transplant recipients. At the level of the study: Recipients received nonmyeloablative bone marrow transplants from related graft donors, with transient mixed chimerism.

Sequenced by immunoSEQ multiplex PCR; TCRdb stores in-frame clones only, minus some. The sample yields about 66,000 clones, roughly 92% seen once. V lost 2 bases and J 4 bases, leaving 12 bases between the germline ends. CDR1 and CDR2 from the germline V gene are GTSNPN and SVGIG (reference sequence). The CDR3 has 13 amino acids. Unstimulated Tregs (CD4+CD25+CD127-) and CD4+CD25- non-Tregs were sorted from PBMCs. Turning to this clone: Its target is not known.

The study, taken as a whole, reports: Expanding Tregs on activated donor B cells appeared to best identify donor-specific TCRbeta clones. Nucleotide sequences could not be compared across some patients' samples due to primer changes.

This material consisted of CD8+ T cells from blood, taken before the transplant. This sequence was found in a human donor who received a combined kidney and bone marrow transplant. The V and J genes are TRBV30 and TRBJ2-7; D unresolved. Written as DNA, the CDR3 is TGTGCCTGGAGTCTCGGTGAGTGGTACGAGCAGTACTTC. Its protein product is CAWSLGEWYEQYF.